Below are 12 T cell receptor beta chains sequenced from a single sample in a study of T-cell memory formation after mild COVID-19. TCRdb passed the 5' RACE reads through MiXCR, listing each CDR3 protein once. The repertoire holds hundreds of thousands of distinct CDR3 sequences, with around 13% as singletons. What was sequenced was PBMCs or a T cell subset sorted from them (not recorded which). The receptors here all came from a man between 18 and 35 years old who had mild COVID-19 (a few samples of this study predate the infection). Cell type and time point are not known.

The gene calls are TRBV6-4 and TRBJ1-1; possible D gene TRBD1, 6 bases. Looked up from germline, CDR1 is MRHNA and CDR2 is SNTAGT. The CDR3 spans 15 residues. The V gene lost 6 bases and the J gene lost 1 base, with 15 bases spanning the gap. CDR3 sequence (DNA): TGTGCCAGCAGACGAAGAGCAGGGGCGAACACTGAAGCTTTCTTT. This sequence encodes CASRRRAGANTEAFF.

This clonotype showed up just a few times. This chain uses TRBV20-1 with TRBJ2-3, with D possibly being TRBD2 (5 bases). The germline V gene encodes CDR1 DFQATT and CDR2 SNEGSKA (reference sequence). V was pared by 6 bases and J by 9 bases, with 19 bases between. This CDR3 contains 13 residues. CDR3 DNA sequence: TGCAGTGCAGAGGAGGTTAGAGGACGCACGCAGTATTTT. Protein product: CSAEEVRGRTQYF.

The chain links TRBV6-6 to TRBJ1-6; D unresolved. Trimming stripped 2 bases from V and 6 bases from J, with 8 bases between. CDR3 size: 14 residues. Per the germline V gene, CDR1 is MNHNY and CDR2 is SVGAGI (reference sequence). This CDR3 is CASSYTGGNSPLHF. The CDR3 DNA reads as TGTGCCAGCAGTTACACGGGCGGTAATTCACCCCTCCACTTT.

This clonotype was observed a handful of times. The chain links TRBV7-9 to TRBJ1-1; 9 bases align to TRBD1. Germline assignment: CDR1 SEHNR and CDR2 FQNEAQ (reference sequence). This CDR3 is 13 amino acids long. Losses at the gene ends were 4 bases for V and 7 bases for J; bases not matched to a gene: 4. In nucleotides, the CDR3 is TGTGCCAGCAGCTCGACAGGGGGGGGTGAAGCTTTCTTT. Translated: CASSSTGGGEAFF. Looking up the rest from reference TRBV7-9 and TRBJ1-1 gives the full variable domain: DTGVSQNPRHKITKRGQNVTFRCDPISEHNRLYWYRQTLGQGPEFLTYFQNEAQLEKSRLLSDRFSAERPKGSFSTLEIQRTEQGDSAMYLCASSSTGGGEAFFGQGTRLTVV.

V gene TRBV4-3 combines with J gene TRBJ2-3; 8 nucleotides agree with TRBD1. The ends lost 0 bases at V and 4 bases at J; junction bases unmatched: 9. Germline values: CDR1 LGHNA, CDR2 YSLEER. The CDR3 is made up of 17 amino acids. The CDR3: CASSQDGGRGLADTQYF. The CDR3 DNA reads TGCGCCAGCAGCCAAGATGGGGGCAGGGGGCTTGCAGATACGCAGTATTTT.

This clonotype was recorded a few times. The genes are TRBV29-1 and TRBJ2-6, with 9 nucleotides matching TRBD1. The trim removed 2 bases at V and 0 bases at J, leaving 8 bases unmatched. Looked up from germline, CDR1 is SQVTM and CDR2 is ANQGSEA. The CDR3 runs to 18 residues. The CDR3 DNA sequence: TGCAGCGTTGAACCGCGAGGGACAGGGCTCTCTGGGGCCAACGTCCTGACTTTC. It codes for CSVEPRGTGLSGANVLTF.

The chain couples TRBV16 to TRBJ1-1; D is undetermined. CDR1 and CDR2 from the germline V gene are KGHSY and FQNENV. Trimming stripped 1 base from V and 2 bases from J, with 8 bases between. The CDR3 loop spans 14 amino acids. CDR3 protein: CASSQLGSNTEAFF. CDR3 in DNA: TGTGCCAGCAGCCAATTAGGATCAAACACTGAAGCTTTCTTT.

Ten or more counts support this clonotype. The rearrangement uses TRBV5-1 and TRBJ2-3, with D unresolved. The CDR3 consists of 13 residues. Trimming pared 2 bases from V and 3 bases from J, leaving 7 bases between. The germline CDR1 and CDR2 sequences are SGHRS and YFSETQ. In nucleotides, the CDR3 is TGCGCCAGCAGCTTTCTACAAACAGATACGCAGTATTTT. Residues: CASSFLQTDTQYF.

In DNA, the CDR3 is TGTGCCAGCAGTTTTATAGATCAGCCCCAGCATTTT. It yields the protein CASSFIDQPQHF. The chain recombines TRBV27 with TRBJ1-5; D remains ambiguous. The germline V gene has CDR1 MNHEY and CDR2 SMNVEV (reference sequence). Trimming pared 3 bases from V and 5 bases from J, leaving 5 bases between. The CDR3 is 12 amino acids.

The gene calls are TRBV6-4 and TRBJ2-7, with D perhaps matching TRBD1 (5 bases). Trimming took off 0 bases at V and 1 base at J, with 19 bases between the two ends. Germline V gene sequence: CDR1 MRHNA, CDR2 SNTAGT. This CDR3 spans 18 amino acids. The CDR3 sequence: CASSDSRFMQGNSYEQYV. CDR3 nucleotides: TGTGCCAGCAGTGACTCGAGATTTATGCAGGGCAATTCCTACGAGCAGTACGTC.

The table lists this clonotype with a few counts. The CDR3 protein is CAISGRQTTDTQYF. CDR3 in DNA: TGTGCCATCAGTGGTAGACAGACCACAGATACGCAGTATTTT. The chain couples TRBV10-3 to TRBJ2-3, with D maybe TRBD1 (5 bases). V lost 4 bases and J 2 bases, leaving 10 bases between the germline ends. This CDR3 spans 14 amino acids. CDR1 is ENHRY and CDR2 is SYGVKD in the germline V gene.

This sequence joins TRBV13 and TRBJ2-5, with TRBD1 identical over 7 bases. J was trimmed by 3 bases and V by 3 bases; bases with no gene match: 1. The length of the CDR3 is 13 residues. Germline CDR1 and CDR2: PRHDT and FYEKMQ (reference sequence). The CDR3 loop reads CASSFTGEETQYF. The CDR3 DNA reads TGTGCCAGCAGCTTCACAGGGGAAGAGACCCAGTACTTC.